This T cell receptor (beta chain) was retrieved from a study of OX40 agonist ivuxolimab in advanced cancers. As for the study in general: Three patients showed partial responses: one hepatocellular carcinoma and two cutaneous melanoma cases.

Profiling relied on immunoSEQ multiplex PCR, and the TCRdb table lists in-frame clones only, not all of them. The table lists roughly 92,000 clones, roughly 90% of them singletons. This CDR3 has 12 amino acids. Trimming removed 4 bases from V and 7 bases from J; junction bases left unmatched: 2. Germline CDR1 and CDR2: MDHEN and SYDVKM. The clonotype originates from an adult with an advanced solid tumor such as melanoma, head and neck, liver or kidney cancer. The material sequenced was CD4+ or CD8+ T cells sorted from blood, taken in a trial of the OX40 agonist ivuxolimab. This rearrangement joins TRBV28 to TRBJ2-5, with 8 bases that match TRBD2. DNA of the CDR3: TGTGCCAGCAGTTCGGGGGGGCTGACCCAGTACTTC. This sequence encodes CASSSGGLTQYF. Variable domain in full (rest from reference TRBV28 and TRBJ2-5): DVKVTQSSRYLVKRTGEKVFLECVQDMDHENMFWYRQDPGLGLRLIYFSYDVKMKEKGDIPEGYSVSREKKERFSLILESASTNQTSMYLCASSSGGLTQYFGPGTRLLVL.